This T cell receptor (beta chain) was recovered during a study of cytomegalovirus exposure and HLA in healthy donors. Vbeta (60) and Jbeta (13) primers were used in the PCR. This table comes from immunoSEQ multiplex PCR, and its TCRdb copy is limited to in-frame clones, with some not included. Here the sample spans 82,000 or so clones, roughly four fifths being singletons. Turning to this clone: Antigen specificity is unknown.

Trimming took 4 bases from V and 4 from J; bases not matched to a gene: 5. This CDR3 contains 14 residues. Germline V gives CDR1 SGHVS, CDR2 FNYEAQ. This cohort consisted of healthy bone marrow donors. Study-level findings and limits: Per a later analysis, 15,000 to 20,000 TCR beta sequences showed association with HLA alleles at 0.05 false discovery rate. In vitro assays verified that a few CMV-associated chains recognized CMV antigens specifically.

Input material: PBMCs. The source of this sequence is a woman aged 45 to 65 in good health and CMV-seropositive. The chain carries TRBV7-6 and TRBJ2-7; 9 bases align to TRBD1. CDR3 in amino acids: CASSSGQGTYEQYF. In DNA, the CDR3 is TGTGCCAGCAGCTCCGGACAGGGGACGTACGAGCAGTACTTC.